Below are 10 T cell receptor beta chains sequenced from a single sample in a study of immune cell composition in non-small cell lung cancer. The method was immunoSEQ multiplex PCR; TCRdb's version includes in-frame clones alone and lacks a portion of them. The table shows more than 7,000 clones, with about 70% occurring only once. Sequenced sample: lung tumor tissue. Every receptor here comes from a human donor with non-small cell lung cancer.

The chain recombines TRBV10-3 with TRBJ1-1, with TRBD1 matching over 10 bases. The V and J ends lost 6 bases and 4 bases, in that order; junction bases with no gene match: 5. The CDR3 extends over 14 amino acids. Looked up from germline, CDR1 is ENHRY and CDR2 is SYGVKD. The CDR3 bases are TGTGCCATCAGAAGGGACAGGGGAGGCACTGAAGCTTTCTTT. This sequence encodes CAIRRDRGGTEAFF.

The V and J genes are TRBV5-6 and TRBJ1-1; D may be TRBD1 (5 bases). CDR3 length equals 14 residues. V lost 4 bases and J 4 bases, leaving 14 bases between the germline ends. The germline CDR1 and CDR2 sequences are SGHDT and YYEEEE. CDR3 bases: TGTGCCAGCAGCCGAGACGGGAGGGGCACTGAAGCTTTCTTT. It encodes CASSRDGRGTEAFF.

This clone was seen a single time. This chain connects TRBV7-9 to TRBJ2-5; the match to TRBD1 covers 7 bases. With 4 bases clipped from V and 4 bases from J, the junction kept 6 bases outside the gene matches. This CDR3 has 14 residues. Per the germline V gene, CDR1 is SEHNR and CDR2 is FQNEAQ (reference sequence). CDR3 amino acids: CASSWTGQIETQYF. The CDR3 DNA reads TGTGCCAGCAGCTGGACAGGACAAATAGAGACCCAGTACTTC.

The J gene is TRBJ2-2, the V gene TRBV5-5; TRBD2 might be the D (5 bases). V was shortened by 4 bases and J by 6 bases, with 10 bases between the two germline ends. Germline V gives CDR1 SGHKS, CDR2 YYEKEE (reference sequence). The CDR3 consists of 13 residues. CDR3 DNA: TGTGCCAGCAGCCCTACTAGTGCCGGGGAGCTGTTTTTT. Its translation: CASSPTSAGELFF.

This chain connects TRBV9 to TRBJ2-1; perhaps TRBD2 as D (5 bases). The germline V and J ends were trimmed by 4 bases and 5 bases, with 13 bases remaining between them. The CDR3 totals 14 residues. Germline V gene lookup returns CDR1 SGDLS and CDR2 YYNGEE. CDR3 sequence (DNA): TGTGCCAGCAGCACTGGAGGTCGGGACAATGAGCAGTTCTTC. Protein sequence: CASSTGGRDNEQFF.

The chain carries TRBV2 and TRBJ1-5; possibly TRBD1 for D (6 bases). CDR1 SNHLY and CDR2 FYNNEI come from the germline V gene. The CDR3 is 13 amino acids. The germline V and J ends were trimmed by 6 bases and 4 bases, with 10 bases remaining between them. The CDR3 region is CASRPQGNQPQHF. The CDR3 nucleotides read TGTGCCAGCAGGCCCCAGGGGAATCAGCCCCAGCATTTT.

The chain links TRBV11-2 to TRBJ2-1; D is perhaps TRBD2 (7 bases). The CDR3 is 16 amino acids. Between the trimmed V and J ends, which lost 0 bases and 8 bases, there was a span of 17 bases. Germline CDR1 SGHAT, CDR2 FQNNGV. CDR3 DNA sequence: TGTGCCAGCAGCTTAGATCGGGCGGGGGCCCTTTATGAGCAGTTCTTC. This encodes CASSLDRAGALYEQFF.

The CDR3 spells CASALPGGGRREQFF. The DNA for the CDR3 is TGTGCCAGCGCTCTCCCAGGGGGCGGTCGCCGCGAGCAGTTCTTC. The chain links TRBV6-1 to TRBJ2-1; 8 nucleotides align to TRBD1. Trimming cost V 8 bases and J 10 bases; bases outside gene matches: 16. Per germline, CDR1 MNHNS and CDR2 SASEGT. There are 15 residues in the CDR3.

This clone is labeled medium-sized (0.01 to 0.1%). This chain connects TRBV21-1 to TRBJ2-1; the table gives TRBD2 as D, unverified against the DNA. TRBV21-1 has pseudogene status. The CDR3 has 20 amino acids. CDR3 amino acids: CASSKAMWLAGGHVEDEQFF. The DNA of the CDR3 is TGTGCCAGCAGCAAAGCGATGTGGCTAGCGGGAGGCCACGTTGAGGATGAGCAGTTCTTC.

This chain joins TRBV30 and TRBJ2-7; weak D call: TRBD2 (6 bases). The CDR3 is 12 amino acids. Trimming left V 3 bases short and J 6 bases short, with 12 bases between. Germline-derived CDR1 and CDR2 are GTSNPN and SVGIG (reference sequence). The CDR3 coding sequence is TGTGCCTGGAGCCCGGGACTTTTCGAGCAGTACTTC. It specifies CAWSPGLFEQYF.